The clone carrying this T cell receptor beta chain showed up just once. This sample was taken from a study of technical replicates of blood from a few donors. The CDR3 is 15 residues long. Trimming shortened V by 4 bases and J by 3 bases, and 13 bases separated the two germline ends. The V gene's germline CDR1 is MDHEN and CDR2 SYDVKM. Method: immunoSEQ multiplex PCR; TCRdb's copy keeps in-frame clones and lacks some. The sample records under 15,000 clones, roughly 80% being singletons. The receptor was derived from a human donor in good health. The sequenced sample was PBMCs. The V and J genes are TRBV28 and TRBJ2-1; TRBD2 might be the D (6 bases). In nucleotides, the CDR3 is TGTGCCAGCAGTTCCCTGGGACTTCACTACAATGAGCAGTTCTTC. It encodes CASSSLGLHYNEQFF.